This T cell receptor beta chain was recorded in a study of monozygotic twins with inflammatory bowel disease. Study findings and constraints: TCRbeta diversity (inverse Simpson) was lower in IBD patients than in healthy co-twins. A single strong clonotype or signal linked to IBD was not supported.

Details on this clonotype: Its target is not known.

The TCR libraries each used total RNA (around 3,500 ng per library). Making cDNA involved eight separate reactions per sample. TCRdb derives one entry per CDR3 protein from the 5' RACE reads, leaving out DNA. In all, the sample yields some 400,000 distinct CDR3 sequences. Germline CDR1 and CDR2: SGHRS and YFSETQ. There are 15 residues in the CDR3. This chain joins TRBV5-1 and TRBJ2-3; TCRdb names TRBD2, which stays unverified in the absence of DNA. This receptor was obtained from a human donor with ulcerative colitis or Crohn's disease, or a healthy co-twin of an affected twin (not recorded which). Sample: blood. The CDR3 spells CASSFRTSGGDTQYF.